Each of the 18 T cell receptor beta chains below was sequenced from the same sample in a study of cytomegalovirus exposure and HLA in healthy donors. PCR employed 60 Vbeta and 13 Jbeta primers. Only in-frame clones appear in the TCRdb table, and some are missing; sequencing was by immunoSEQ multiplex PCR. The table lists about 40,000 clones. The sequencing input was PBMCs. The receptor source for this set is a woman under 40 in good health and CMV-seronegative.

V is TRBV25-1 and J is TRBJ2-7; 8 bases are a match to TRBD1. Germline loops: CDR1 MGHDK, CDR2 SYGVNS. The V segment lost 7 bases and the J segment 4 bases; nucleotides outside the gene matches: 9. This CDR3 is built from 14 residues. The CDR3 DNA reads as TGTGCCAGCAAGCGGGCAGGGGGCGCTTACGAGCAGTACTTC. Protein sequence: CASKRAGGAYEQYF.

The chain is built from TRBV4-2 and TRBJ2-3; 10 nucleotides align to TRBD2. Per germline, CDR1 LGHNA and CDR2 YNFKEQ. The CDR3 covers 16 residues. V dropped 4 bases and J dropped 4; count of bases not matched to a gene: 8. CDR3 protein: CASSPLGLADPDTQYF. The CDR3 DNA follows: TGTGCCAGCAGCCCCCTCGGACTAGCGGATCCAGATACGCAGTATTTT.

This chain connects TRBV5-6 to TRBJ1-1, with D tentatively TRBD1 (5 bases). The CDR3 runs 12 residues. Trimming removed 3 bases from V and 9 bases from J, with 12 bases in between. Germline CDR1 is SGHDT and CDR2 is YYEEEE. The CDR3 sequence is CASSSDSLKAFF. CDR3 in DNA: TGTGCCAGCAGCTCCGACAGCCTGAAAGCTTTCTTT.

The chain has TRBV30 and TRBJ1-5, with a weak D call TRBD1 (5 bases). The CDR3 runs 13 residues. Between the trimmed V and J ends, which lost 7 bases and 2 bases, there was a span of 12 bases. Germline values: CDR1 GTSNPN, CDR2 SVGIG (reference sequence). The CDR3 sequence is CASRVQGNQPQHF. In DNA form, the CDR3 reads TGTGCCTCAAGGGTACAGGGCAATCAGCCCCAGCATTTT.

The chain employs TRBV4-3 and TRBJ2-3; no clear D gene. CDR3 length equals 16 residues. Germline V lookup: CDR1 LGHNA, CDR2 YSLEER. V was pared by 1 base and J by 0 bases, with 11 bases between. CDR3: CASSQGASPSTDTQYF. The CDR3 DNA is TGCGCCAGCAGCCAAGGAGCGTCTCCTAGCACAGATACGCAGTATTTT.

The genes are TRBV2 and TRBJ2-7; 9 nucleotides line up with TRBD1. After removal of 6 bases from V and 3 bases from J, the junction contained 9 bases not matched to a gene. There are 15 residues in the CDR3. Germline V lookup: CDR1 SNHLY, CDR2 FYNNEI. This CDR3 is CASRAPPGQGYEQYF. CDR3 nucleotides: TGTGCCAGCAGGGCGCCTCCGGGACAGGGCTACGAGCAGTACTTC.

The chain combines TRBV5-6 with TRBJ1-1, with 8 bases aligning to TRBD1. Trimming at V came to 1 base and at J to 6 bases, leaving 20 bases not matched to a gene. CDR1 is SGHDT and CDR2 is YYEEEE in the germline V gene. CDR3 length: 19 residues. The CDR3 DNA reads as TGTGCCAGCAGCTTGTTGTGTGTTCGTTTATACAGGGGGAAGGCTGAAGCTTTCTTT. Encoded protein: CASSLLCVRLYRGKAEAFF.

The chain recombines TRBV19 with TRBJ1-2; D is uncertain. CDR1 LNHDA and CDR2 SQIVND come from the germline V gene (reference sequence). The CDR3 runs 14 residues. V lost 1 base to trimming and J lost 1 base, with 7 bases between them. The CDR3 loop reads CASSIGSVNYGYTF. The CDR3 DNA follows: TGTGCCAGTAGTATAGGGTCAGTTAACTATGGCTACACCTTC.

The chain employs TRBV30 and TRBJ1-4; D unclear. Germline-derived CDR1 and CDR2 are GTSNPN and SVGIG (reference sequence). This CDR3 comprises 15 residues. The germline V and J ends were trimmed by 4 bases and 10 bases, with 22 bases remaining between them. Here the CDR3 reads CAWTHFSNRTGKLFF. The CDR3 DNA reads TGTGCCTGGACCCACTTCTCTAACCGTACCGGAAAACTGTTTTTT.

The CDR3 bases are TGTGCCAGCTCACCACCAAACAGAGAGACCCAGTACTTC. Translated, it gives CASSPPNRETQYF. The V and J genes are TRBV18 and TRBJ2-5; D gene unclear. V dropped 0 bases and J dropped 4 bases, with 6 bases sitting between them. This CDR3 is built from 13 residues. The germline V gene has CDR1 KGHSH and CDR2 LQKENI.

This rearrangement joins TRBV13 to TRBJ2-2, with D possibly matching TRBD1 (5 bases). The V end was cut by 3 bases, the J end by 4 bases, with 9 bases between. This CDR3 contains 14 residues. From germline, CDR1 is PRHDT and CDR2 FYEKMQ (reference sequence). The CDR3 here is CASSFRQRTGELFF. CDR3 coding DNA: TGTGCCAGCAGCTTCCGACAGCGCACCGGGGAGCTGTTTTTT.

In the case of this clone: The final CDR3 position lacks the conserved phenylalanine or tryptophan, pointing to a likely read error. The DNA is omitted, as the CDR3 cannot be located on it reliably, and the CDR3 follows TCRdb's listing. The chain is built from TRBV28 and TRBJ1-1; the D call of TRBD1 is as the table states it, not checked on the DNA. The germline V gene encodes CDR1 MDHEN and CDR2 SYDVKM. Inclusive of both ends, the CDR3 amounts to 15 amino acids. CDR3 protein: CASSFSSTGTGLGWY.

The chain couples TRBV4-2 to TRBJ2-7, with 12 bases that match TRBD2. The CDR3 consists of 16 residues. Germline V CDR1 and CDR2: LGHNA, YNFKEQ. The trim removed 0 bases at V and 4 bases at J, leaving 4 bases unmatched. The chain's CDR3 is CASSQEGLAGWYEQYF. The CDR3 DNA reads TGTGCCAGCAGCCAAGAAGGACTAGCGGGATGGTACGAGCAGTACTTC.

The chain combines TRBV4-2 with TRBJ2-7; 11 positions agree with TRBD2. V was clipped by 6 bases and J by 5 bases; unmatched bases: 9. Germline CDR1 reads LGHNA; CDR2 reads YNFKEQ. CDR3 length: 15 residues. The CDR3 spells CASRTSGIDADEQYF. The CDR3 bases are TGTGCCAGCAGGACTAGCGGGATCGATGCTGACGAGCAGTACTTC.

The rearrangement joins TRBV5-1 to TRBJ2-1; tentatively, D is TRBD2 (5 bases). This CDR3 is 15 amino acids long. V was cut by 4 bases and J by 6 bases, with 17 bases left in between. Looked up from germline, CDR1 is SGHRS and CDR2 is YFSETQ. The CDR3 loop is CASSRLAEAVNEQFF. The CDR3 nucleotides are TGCGCCAGCAGCCGATTGGCGGAGGCCGTCAATGAGCAGTTCTTC.

This chain uses TRBV29-1 with TRBJ1-2; 10 nucleotides align to TRBD1. Germline V gene lookup returns CDR1 SQVTM and CDR2 ANQGSEA. The ends lost 6 bases at V and 4 bases at J; junction bases unmatched: 2. The CDR3 loop spans 12 amino acids. The CDR3 nucleotides read TGCAGCGTGGGACAGGGGACCTATGGCTACACCTTC. Translating it yields CSVGQGTYGYTF.

Concerning this clone itself: The junction and the germline gene differ at one end; a read error may be behind it. The chain employs TRBV30 and TRBJ1-1; TRBD1 matches at 8 bases. CDR3 length equals 15 residues. Germline V gene lookup returns CDR1 GTSNPN and CDR2 SVGIG (reference sequence). The CDR3, as DNA: TGTGCCGGGAGTGGCCGACAGGGGCTGGGAACTGAAGCTTTCTTT. Protein sequence: CAGSGRQGLGTEAFF.

The chain joins TRBV5-1 to TRBJ1-1; weak D call: TRBD1 (5 bases). The CDR3 runs to 14 residues. V was clipped by 4 bases and J by 1 base, with 11 bases between them. CDR1 and CDR2 from the germline V gene are SGHRS and YFSETQ. CDR3 protein: CASSRRGQNTEAFF. The DNA of the CDR3 is TGCGCCAGCAGCCGGCGGGGCCAGAACACTGAAGCTTTCTTT.